The 30 T cell receptor beta chains below were found in one sample sequenced in a study of blood T cell repertoires in COVID-19. Measured with immunoSEQ multiplex PCR; TCRdb has only the in-frame clones, and not every one. The sample records 400,000 to 550,000 clones, 75% to 90% being singletons. What was sequenced was peripheral blood. These receptors were obtained from a young woman with acute or convalescent COVID-19.

This rearrangement joins TRBV27 to TRBJ1-5, with 7 bases matching TRBD1. Trimming removed 8 bases from V and 9 bases from J; junction bases left unmatched: 19. This CDR3 region has 16 residues. Germline CDR1 and CDR2: MNHEY and SMNVEV (reference sequence). The CDR3: CASSGRGVPNPWPQHF. The CDR3 nucleotides are TGTGCCAGCTCGGGCAGGGGGGTCCCCAATCCGTGGCCCCAGCATTTT.

The chain has TRBV27 and TRBJ2-3, with D tentatively TRBD1 (6 bases). V dropped 4 bases and J dropped 2 bases, with 13 bases sitting between them. Germline CDR1 reads MNHEY; CDR2 reads SMNVEV (reference sequence). The CDR3 is made up of 15 amino acids. DNA for the CDR3: TGTGCCAGCAGTTGGACAGCGCCTCCCACAGATACGCAGTATTTT. As protein: CASSWTAPPTDTQYF.

The V gene is TRBV6-5, the J gene TRBJ1-1; a possible D gene is TRBD1 (5 bases). V lost 5 bases and J lost 1, with 14 bases in between. The CDR3 has 15 amino acids. Germline CDR1 MNHEY, CDR2 SVGAGI. The CDR3 coding sequence is TGTGCCAGCAGTCGTAGGGGTCAAGGGAACACTGAAGCTTTCTTT. It translates to CASSRRGQGNTEAFF.

This chain joins TRBV3-1 (or the pseudogene TRBV3-2) and TRBJ2-3; TRBD1 matches 9 bases. This CDR3 is 15 amino acids long. Trimming removed 3 bases from V and 1 base from J; junction bases left unmatched: 2. Germline assignment: CDR1 LGHDT and CDR2 YNNKEL (reference sequence). The DNA of the CDR3 is TGTGCCAGCAGCCATCGACAGGGGGGCACAGATACGCAGTATTTT. It encodes CASSHRQGGTDTQYF.

The chain carries TRBV15 and TRBJ2-2; TRBD1 agrees at 9 bases. The germline gives CDR1 LNHNV, CDR2 YYDKDF (reference sequence). The CDR3 consists of 14 residues. Unmatched junction bases numbered 4, after V lost 5 bases and J lost 6 bases. CDR3 bases: TGTGCCACCAGCCGCCGGGACAGGGCCGGGGAGCTGTTTTTT. This encodes CATSRRDRAGELFF.

This clone was seen a few times. CDR3 in DNA: TGCGCCAGCAGTGTCGGCACAGGGGCCTACGAGCAGTACTTC. This encodes CASSVGTGAYEQYF. V gene TRBV10-2 combines with J gene TRBJ2-7; TRBD1 matches 7 bases. The CDR3 length is 14 residues. Germline lookup yields CDR1 WSHSY and CDR2 SAAADI. The junction had 5 bases not matched to a gene; V was cut back by 4 bases and J by 2 bases.

The chain joins TRBV4-1 to TRBJ1-2, with 7 bases matching TRBD1. Germline CDR1 is MGHRA and CDR2 is YSYEKL. Trimming at V came to 3 bases and at J to 3 bases, leaving 4 bases not matched to a gene. This CDR3 spans 14 amino acids. The CDR3 is CASSHPGTDYGYTF. In DNA form, the CDR3 reads TGCGCCAGCAGCCATCCCGGGACAGACTATGGCTACACCTTC.

Concerning this clone: The sample has other DNA sequences that encode this CDR3 too. The chain recombines TRBV7-2 with TRBJ2-7, with D hard to call. Trimming removed 2 bases at V and 3 bases at J, with 2 bases between. The CDR3 has 11 amino acids. Germline values: CDR1 SGHTA, CDR2 FQGNSA. The CDR3 loop is CASSLYYEQYF. CDR3 DNA sequence: TGTGCCAGCAGCTTATACTACGAGCAGTACTTC.

The J gene is TRBJ2-3, the V gene TRBV3-1 (or the pseudogene TRBV3-2); TRBD2 aligns across 10 bases. CDR1 LGHDT and CDR2 YNNKEL come from the germline V gene (reference sequence). The CDR3 is 14 amino acids. The trim removed 6 bases at V and 4 bases at J, leaving 4 bases unmatched. CDR3 DNA: TGTGCCAGCAGTGAGCGGGGGGGCGCAGATACGCAGTATTTT. This gives the protein CASSERGGADTQYF.

This chain uses TRBV29-1 with TRBJ2-7, with D possibly matching TRBD1 (6 bases). V gave up 3 bases and J gave up 5 bases, with 11 bases separating them. Germline V CDR1 and CDR2: SQVTM, ANQGSEA. The CDR3 is 12 amino acids. The CDR3 loop reads CSVDAGVDEQYF. CDR3 DNA: TGCAGCGTTGATGCAGGGGTCGACGAGCAGTACTTC.

CDR3 in DNA: TGCGCCAGCAACACCCTTACAGGGGGCGGTGAGACCCAGTACTTC. Protein: CASNTLTGGGETQYF. The genes are TRBV23-1 and TRBJ2-5, with 9 bases fitting TRBD1. TRBV23-1 is placed among ORFs of uncertain function. The CDR3 extends over 15 amino acids. Trimming removed 7 bases from V and 5 bases from J; junction bases left unmatched: 11.

This chain links TRBV7-3 with TRBJ2-5; 8 bases agree with TRBD2. Germline V lookup: CDR1 SGHTA, CDR2 FQGTGA. CDR3 size: 15 residues. After removal of 6 bases from V and 2 bases from J, the junction contained 8 bases not matched to a gene. Written as DNA, the CDR3 is TGTGCCAGCAGTAGGTTAGCGGGGAGACAAGAGACCCAGTACTTC. This sequence encodes CASSRLAGRQETQYF.

This clone was counted only a few times. The chain uses TRBV5-1 and TRBJ2-7; tentatively, D is TRBD1 (6 bases). V was shortened by 6 bases and J by 0 bases, with 13 bases between the two germline ends. Looked up from germline, CDR1 is SGHRS and CDR2 is YFSETQ. This CDR3 spans 14 amino acids. The CDR3 bases are TGCGCCAGCACGACAGGAGATAGCTCCTACGAGCAGTACTTC. Amino acids: CASTTGDSSYEQYF. Supplemented by reference TRBV5-1 and TRBJ2-7, the full variable domain reads KAGVTQTPRYLIKTRGQQVTLSCSPISGHRSVSWYQQTPGQGLQFLFEYFSETQRNKGNFPGRFSGRQFSNSRSEMNVSTLELGDSALYLCASTTGDSSYEQYFGPGTRLTVT.

The V and J genes are TRBV14 and TRBJ2-7, with 9 positions matching TRBD1. CDR1 and CDR2 from the germline V gene are SGHDN and FVKESK. CDR3 size: 19 residues. The V segment lost 1 base and the J segment 2 bases; nucleotides outside the gene matches: 15. In DNA, the CDR3 is TGTGCCAGCAGCCAAGTTGGGACAGGGATTTACCGGCCACCCTACGAGCAGTACTTC. This translates into CASSQVGTGIYRPPYEQYF.

The chain links TRBV6-6 to TRBJ1-1; TRBD1 is a possible D gene (5 bases). Trimming stripped 0 bases from V and 3 bases from J, with 11 bases between. The CDR3 is 15 residues long. From germline, CDR1 is MNHNY and CDR2 SVGAGI (reference sequence). The CDR3 region has the DNA TGTGCCAGCAGTTACTCAGACAGATTGGACACTGAAGCTTTCTTT. This translates into CASSYSDRLDTEAFF.

This clone was observed a handful of times. The chain combines TRBV2 with TRBJ2-2; the D is unclear. Trimming cost V 8 bases and J 7 bases, with 8 bases left between them. The CDR3 sequence is 11 residues long. Germline V gene sequence: CDR1 SNHLY, CDR2 FYNNEI. The CDR3 reads CASGDFGELFF. The DNA of the CDR3 is TGTGCCAGCGGAGATTTCGGGGAGCTGTTTTTT.

The rearrangement uses TRBV18 and TRBJ2-3, with D possibly being TRBD2 (6 bases). V was clipped by 1 base and J by 4 bases, with 6 bases between them. The CDR3 is 13 residues long. The germline V gene encodes CDR1 KGHSH and CDR2 LQKENI. The CDR3 DNA sequence: TGTGCCAGCTCACCACTAGCGGCAGATACGCAGTATTTT. Encoded protein: CASSPLAADTQYF.

The V call is TRBV27, the J call TRBJ1-6; 9 positions agree with TRBD1. The junction had 7 bases not matched to a gene; V was cut back by 3 bases and J by 7 bases. Germline loops: CDR1 MNHEY, CDR2 SMNVEV (reference sequence). The CDR3 length is 16 residues. The CDR3 sequence is CASSFFSDRGNSPLHF. The CDR3, as DNA: TGTGCCAGCAGTTTTTTTTCGGACAGGGGAAATTCACCCCTCCACTTT.

V gene TRBV6-6 combines with J gene TRBJ2-7; TRBD1 matches at 12 bases. Germline V gives CDR1 MNHNY, CDR2 SVGAGI (reference sequence). This CDR3 is 15 amino acids long. J lost 6 bases, V lost 4 bases, and 7 bases had no gene match. The CDR3 nucleotides are TGTGCCAGCAGTTTCTCCGGGACAGGGGGCCGCGAGCAGTACTTC. Residues: CASSFSGTGGREQYF.

The chain employs TRBV19 and TRBJ1-2; perhaps TRBD1 as D (6 bases). Germline V gene data show CDR1 as LNHDA and CDR2 as SQIVND (reference sequence). The V end lost 4 bases, the J end lost 0 bases, and 18 bases lay between the germline ends. The CDR3 totals 17 residues. CDR3 protein: CASSSDTAGVANYGYTF. The DNA for the CDR3 is TGTGCCAGTAGTAGCGATACCGCAGGGGTGGCTAACTATGGCTACACCTTC. Combining the CDR3 with reference TRBV19 and TRBJ1-2 gives the whole variable domain DGGITQSPKYLFRKEGQNVTLSCEQNLNHDAMYWYRQDPGQGLRLIYYSQIVNDFQKGDIAEGYSVSREKKESFPLTVTSAQKNPTAFYLCASSSDTAGVANYGYTFGSGTRLTVV.

The V call is TRBV7-8, the J call TRBJ1-5, with TRBD1 matching over 7 bases. J was trimmed by 3 bases and V by 0 bases; bases with no gene match: 11. Germline V CDR1 and CDR2: SGHVS, FQNEAQ. CDR3 length equals 18 residues. Here the CDR3 DNA reads TGTGCCAGCAGCTTAGCTAGACAGACAGGGCTCATCAATCAGCCCCAGCATTTT. Translated, it gives CASSLARQTGLINQPQHF. Full variable domain (missing parts from reference TRBV7-8 and TRBJ1-5): GAGVSQSPRYKVAKRGQDVALRCDPISGHVSLFWYQQALGQGPEFLTYFQNEAQLDKSGLPSDRFFAERPEGSVSTLKIQRTQQEDSAVYLCASSLARQTGLINQPQHFGDGTRLSIL.

As DNA, the CDR3 is TGCGCCAGCAGCCAAGTGGGACAGGGGTTATTAGGAGGCTACACCTTC. It yields the protein CASSQVGQGLLGGYTF. This chain uses TRBV4-1 with TRBJ1-2; TRBD1 matches 10 bases. The CDR3 loop spans 16 amino acids. J lost 8 bases, V lost 1 base, and 10 bases had no gene match. CDR1 and CDR2 from the germline V gene are MGHRA and YSYEKL.

The rearrangement uses TRBV6-1 and TRBJ2-7; D remains unclear. This CDR3 spans 11 amino acids. The germline V and J ends were trimmed by 3 bases and 6 bases, with 6 bases remaining between them. Germline assignment: CDR1 MNHNS and CDR2 SASEGT. The CDR3, as DNA: TGTGCCAGCAGTGATGCGCGCGAGCAGTACTTC. Its translation is CASSDAREQYF.

The gene calls are TRBV7-9 and TRBJ1-1; 9 bases are a match to TRBD1. Germline trimming cut 0 bases from V and 4 bases from J; bases unmatched to any gene: 9. Germline CDR1 and CDR2: SEHNR and FQNEAQ (reference sequence). The CDR3 loop spans 17 amino acids. The CDR3 region has the DNA TGTGCCAGCAGCTTAGCGGGGGACAGGGCCTTTCTCACTGAAGCTTTCTTT. Residues: CASSLAGDRAFLTEAFF.

The V gene is TRBV30, the J gene TRBJ2-2, with 8 positions matching TRBD2. Germline CDR1 reads GTSNPN; CDR2 reads SVGIG (reference sequence). The CDR3 runs to 17 residues. Losses at the gene ends were 2 bases for V and 2 bases for J; bases not matched to a gene: 10. CDR3 sequence reads: CAWSKGTGLGNTGELFF. In DNA, the CDR3 is TGTGCCTGGAGTAAAGGAACGGGACTAGGCAACACCGGGGAGCTGTTTTTT.

The V call is TRBV27, the J call TRBJ1-4; D ambiguous. Germline V CDR1 and CDR2: MNHEY, SMNVEV (reference sequence). This CDR3 contains 15 residues. V was trimmed by 8 bases and J by 0 bases, leaving 13 bases between them. The CDR3, as DNA: TGTGCCAGCTTTCCTCGGGATTCAACTAATGAAAAACTGTTTTTT. Amino acid sequence: CASFPRDSTNEKLFF. Looking up the rest from reference TRBV27 and TRBJ1-4 gives the full variable domain: EAQVTQNPRYLITVTGKKLTVTCSQNMNHEYMSWYRQDPGLGLRQIYYSMNVEVTDKGDVPEGYKVSRKEKRNFPLILESPSPNQTSLYFCASFPRDSTNEKLFFGSGTQLSVL.

This clone was picked up one time. This chain uses TRBV6-1 with TRBJ1-1, with D unclear. CDR1 and CDR2 (germline): MNHNS, SASEGT. This CDR3 contains 12 residues. Trimming removed 1 base from V and 12 bases from J, with 12 bases in between. The CDR3 here is CASSEGRPVSFF. In DNA, the CDR3 is TGTGCCAGCAGTGAAGGGAGACCGGTATCTTTCTTT.

The chain is built from TRBV3-1 (or the pseudogene TRBV3-2) and TRBJ2-7; 9 nucleotides match TRBD1. V was pared by 4 bases and J by 3 bases, with 10 bases of the junction left unmatched. Germline values: CDR1 LGHDT, CDR2 YNNKEL (reference sequence). The CDR3 runs 16 residues. The CDR3 spells CASSRRAPGQGYEQYF. CDR3 nucleotides: TGTGCCAGCAGCCGACGGGCCCCGGGACAGGGCTACGAGCAGTACTTC.

This clone appeared a few times. The chain couples TRBV7-2 to TRBJ2-5, with D perhaps matching TRBD2 (5 bases). The ends were cut back, 1 base at V and 5 bases at J, with 14 bases in the middle. The germline CDR1 and CDR2 sequences are SGHTA and FQGNSA. The CDR3 totals 15 residues. As DNA, the CDR3 is TGTGCCAGCAGCTTAGAGCTAGCCAAAGGGGAGACCCAGTACTTC. It specifies CASSLELAKGETQYF. Full variable domain (rest looked up from reference TRBV7-2 and TRBJ2-5): GAGVSQSPSNKVTEKGKDVELRCDPISGHTALYWYRQSLGQGLEFLIYFQGNSAPDKSGLPSDRFSAERTGGSVSTLTIQRTQQEDSAVYLCASSLELAKGETQYFGPGTRLLVL.

This chain connects TRBV28 to TRBJ2-7, with 7 bases matching TRBD2. CDR1 is MDHEN, CDR2 SYDVKM, per germline. V gave up 6 bases and J gave up 0 bases; unmatched junction bases: 8. The CDR3 runs 15 residues. This CDR3 is CASSPGDYHSYEQYF. CDR3 bases: TGTGCCAGCAGCCCCGGGGACTACCACTCCTACGAGCAGTACTTC.